These 6 T cell receptor beta chains share one sample of origin, sequenced in a study of cytomegalovirus exposure and HLA in healthy donors. Profiling relied on immunoSEQ multiplex PCR, and the TCRdb table lists in-frame clones only, not all of them. The repertoire consists of some 110,000 clones, with approximately 94% occurring once and the leading ten covering 1% to 1.5%. Sequencing input: PBMCs. The receptors derive from a young woman in good health and CMV-seronegative.

The chain joins TRBV7-6 to TRBJ2-7, with D possibly being TRBD2 (6 bases). The CDR3 contains 13 residues. Trimming shortened V by 5 bases and J by 2 bases, and 10 bases separated the two germline ends. CDR1 is SGHVS, CDR2 FNYEAQ, per germline. CDR3: CASSPGGAYEQYF. Written as DNA, the CDR3 is TGTGCCAGCAGCCCAGGAGGGGCCTACGAGCAGTACTTC.

The rearrangement uses TRBV4-2 and TRBJ2-1; TRBD2 might be the D (5 bases). Deletions cut 1 base from V and 11 bases from J, with 9 bases between. There are 12 residues in the CDR3. Germline values: CDR1 LGHNA, CDR2 YNFKEQ. The CDR3 DNA sequence: TGTGCCAGCAGCCAAGTTCGGGATAAGCAGTTCTTC. Protein product: CASSQVRDKQFF.

The chain links TRBV7-3 to TRBJ2-7, with TRBD1 matching over 7 bases. Trimming cost V 4 bases and J 2 bases; bases outside gene matches: 5. This CDR3 has 14 amino acids. Germline values: CDR1 SGHTA, CDR2 FQGTGA. CDR3 sequence: CASSSTGSPYEQYF. The CDR3, as DNA: TGTGCCAGCAGCTCGACAGGGTCCCCCTACGAGCAGTACTTC.

V gene TRBV30 combines with J gene TRBJ2-3; 9 nucleotides match TRBD2. Trimming removed 2 bases from V and 5 bases from J; junction bases left unmatched: 8. CDR3 length equals 15 residues. From germline, CDR1 is GTSNPN and CDR2 SVGIG (reference sequence). The CDR3 sequence: CAWSFAGGQGDTQYF. The CDR3 DNA sequence: TGTGCCTGGAGTTTCGCGGGGGGGCAGGGAGATACGCAGTATTTT.

The sample holds a few counts of this clone. The J gene is TRBJ2-1, the V gene TRBV28; the D gene is possibly TRBD2 (6 bases). Germline-derived CDR1 and CDR2 are MDHEN and SYDVKM. Trimming removed 2 bases from V and 10 bases from J, with 21 bases in between. This CDR3 is 16 amino acids long. In DNA, the CDR3 is TGTGCCAGCAGTTTAAGGGCTTCCGGGAGCGGTAGGGAGCAGTTCTTC. This sequence encodes CASSLRASGSGREQFF.

The chain joins TRBV7-9 to TRBJ2-7, with a possible D match to TRBD2 (6 bases). The germline gives CDR1 SEHNR, CDR2 FQNEAQ (reference sequence). The CDR3 contains 13 residues. Trimming took off 8 bases at V and 3 bases at J, with 14 bases between the two ends. The CDR3 loop reads CASYRTGDYEQYF. Here the CDR3 DNA reads TGTGCCAGCTATCGGACGGGAGACTACGAGCAGTACTTC.